These 29 T cell receptor beta chains originate from one sample sequenced in a study of cytomegalovirus exposure and HLA in healthy donors. The PCR used 60 Vbeta and 13 Jbeta primers. Sequenced by immunoSEQ multiplex PCR; TCRdb stores in-frame clones only, minus some. The sample holds about 120,000 clones; around 82% are singletons and the top ten take approximately 3.8%. The specimen was PBMCs. These receptors all stem from a woman between 35 and 50 years old in good health and CMV-seropositive.

J is TRBJ2-3 and V is TRBV28; 8 bases map to TRBD1. CDR1 is MDHEN, CDR2 SYDVKM, per germline. This CDR3 is built from 15 residues. After removal of 5 bases from V and 2 bases from J, the junction contained 6 bases not matched to a gene. CDR3 sequence reads: CASSRRDRTTDTQYF. DNA of the CDR3: TGTGCCAGCAGTCGCCGGGACAGGACCACAGATACGCAGTATTTT.

This CDR3 is CASSLNTGTGYGYTF. In DNA form, the CDR3 reads TGTGCCAGCAGCTTAAACACCGGGACTGGGTATGGCTACACCTTC. The rearrangement joins TRBV7-3 to TRBJ1-2; maybe TRBD1 (5 bases). The CDR3 is made up of 15 amino acids. With 1 base removed from V and 5 bases from J, the gap between germline ends came to 14 bases. Germline V gene data show CDR1 as SGHTA and CDR2 as FQGTGA.

This clone was recorded once. V and J are TRBV5-1 and TRBJ2-1; D uncertain. Germline V CDR1 and CDR2: SGHRS, YFSETQ. The CDR3 is 14 residues long. The V and J ends lost 0 bases and 10 bases respectively, with 14 bases between them. CDR3 residues: CASSLDVSLAEQFF. In DNA form, the CDR3 reads TGCGCCAGCAGCTTGGACGTTTCCTTAGCCGAGCAGTTCTTC.

The chain uses TRBV7-9 and TRBJ2-2; possibly TRBD1 for D (6 bases). V lost 5 bases, J lost 2 bases, and 9 bases lay in between. This CDR3 has 14 amino acids. Germline lookup yields CDR1 SEHNR and CDR2 FQNEAQ (reference sequence). The CDR3 DNA follows: TGTGCCAGCAGCAGGGGGAGAAACACCGGGGAGCTGTTTTTT. Protein: CASSRGRNTGELFF.

The rearrangement links TRBV7-8 to TRBJ2-7, with a weak D call TRBD2 (6 bases). This CDR3 comprises 15 residues. Germline V gene lookup returns CDR1 SGHVS and CDR2 FQNEAQ. Between the trimmed V and J ends, which lost 1 base and 3 bases, there was a span of 13 bases. CDR3: CASSLDLASIYEQYF. The CDR3 DNA sequence: TGTGCCAGCAGCTTAGACCTAGCGTCGATCTACGAGCAGTACTTC.

The chain combines TRBV5-4 with TRBJ1-2; 8 nucleotides agree with TRBD1. With V trimmed by 4 bases and J by 8 bases, 19 bases remained unmatched. This CDR3 contains 17 residues. CDR1 SGHNT and CDR2 YYREEE come from the germline V gene (reference sequence). Here the CDR3 DNA reads TGTGCCAGCAGCCCCGACCCATCCCGTGCAGGGGGCTTCGGCTACACCTTC. Translation: CASSPDPSRAGGFGYTF. Complete variable domain (other parts from reference TRBV5-4 and TRBJ1-2): ETGVTQSPTHLIKTRGQQVTLRCSSQSGHNTVSWYQQALGQGPQFIFQYYREEENGRGNFPPRFSGLQFPNYSSELNVNALELDDSALYLCASSPDPSRAGGFGYTFGSGTRLTVV.

About this clone itself: Germline is not matched at one junction end, which may reflect a read error. The J gene is TRBJ1-1, the V gene TRBV7-7; no firm D call. CDR3 size: 13 residues. The germline CDR1 and CDR2 sequences are SSHAT and FNYEAQ (reference sequence). The CDR3 DNA follows: TGTGCTAGCAGCCCCGCGGAATCCACTGAAGCTTTCTTT. It is translated as CASSPAESTEAFF.

J is TRBJ1-2 and V is TRBV19; D perhaps matches TRBD1 (6 bases). CDR3 size: 14 residues. Germline CDR1 and CDR2: LNHDA and SQIVND (reference sequence). Trimming removed 5 bases at V and 0 bases at J, with 10 bases between. The CDR3 DNA reads as TGTGCCAGTAGTGCCTACAGGGCTAACTATGGCTACACCTTC. It specifies CASSAYRANYGYTF.

This chain links TRBV28 with TRBJ2-7, with 9 nucleotides matching TRBD1. V shed 4 bases and J 3 bases; nucleotides not matched to a gene: 1. Germline values: CDR1 MDHEN, CDR2 SYDVKM. CDR3 length equals 13 residues. CDR3 nucleotide sequence: TGTGCCAGCAGTTCGGGACAGGGCTACGAGCAGTACTTC. Amino acid sequence: CASSSGQGYEQYF.

The V and J genes are TRBV4-3 and TRBJ2-1, with D perhaps matching TRBD2 (5 bases). CDR1 is LGHNA and CDR2 is YSLEER in the germline V gene. Trimming pared 1 base from V and 9 bases from J, leaving 19 bases between. CDR3 length: 16 residues. CDR3 amino acids: CASSQGRLRALSEQFF. The CDR3 DNA reads TGCGCCAGCAGCCAAGGTCGACTGCGGGCCCTTAGTGAGCAGTTCTTC.

The CDR3 sequence is CASSYGLAGVVEQFF. CDR3 sequence (DNA): TGTGCCAGCAGCTATGGGCTAGCGGGAGTGGTTGAGCAGTTCTTC. This chain joins TRBV13 and TRBJ2-1, with 10 bases lining up with TRBD2. This CDR3 is 15 amino acids long. After removal of 4 bases from V and 9 bases from J, the junction contained 9 bases not matched to a gene. Germline lookup yields CDR1 PRHDT and CDR2 FYEKMQ (reference sequence).

J is TRBJ2-1 and V is TRBV7-9; 11 bases align to TRBD2. The CDR3 sequence is 16 residues long. Germline assignment: CDR1 SEHNR and CDR2 FQNEAQ (reference sequence). After removal of 2 bases from V and 4 bases from J, the junction contained 4 bases not matched to a gene. CDR3 sequence reads: CASSLSLAGGYNEQFF. The CDR3 nucleotides are TGTGCCAGCAGCTTAAGTCTAGCGGGAGGTTACAATGAGCAGTTCTTC.

The chain links TRBV4-1 to TRBJ1-1; D might be TRBD1 (5 bases). Between the trimmed V and J ends, which lost 1 base and 3 bases, there was a span of 9 bases. The CDR3 sequence is 14 residues long. Germline assignment: CDR1 MGHRA and CDR2 YSYEKL. In DNA form, the CDR3 reads TGCGCCAGCAGCCAAGTCCTCAGGGACACTGAAGCTTTCTTT. Its protein product is CASSQVLRDTEAFF.

This chain links TRBV9 with TRBJ2-2, with TRBD2 as a possible D gene (6 bases). From germline, CDR1 is SGDLS and CDR2 YYNGEE. The CDR3 is 16 amino acids. V gave up 3 bases and J gave up 3 bases, with 15 bases separating them. CDR3 DNA sequence: TGTGCCAGCAGCGGCGGGGAGCGGAGTTACACCGGGGAGCTGTTTTTT. Translating it yields CASSGGERSYTGELFF. Drawing the rest from reference TRBV9 and TRBJ2-2, the complete variable domain is DSGVTQTPKHLITATGQRVTLRCSPRSGDLSVYWYQQSLDQGLQFLIQYYNGEERAKGNILERFSAQQFPDLHSELNLSSLELGDSALYFCASSGGERSYTGELFFGEGSRLTVL.

The rearrangement uses TRBV5-5 and TRBJ1-2; D may be TRBD1 (6 bases). From germline, CDR1 is SGHKS and CDR2 YYEKEE (reference sequence). With 0 bases removed from V and 4 bases from J, the gap between germline ends came to 13 bases. This CDR3 is built from 15 residues. The CDR3 reads CASSLEDGGGYGYTF. The CDR3 bases are TGTGCCAGCAGCTTGGAAGATGGGGGCGGCTATGGCTACACCTTC.

The chain uses TRBV28 and TRBJ1-5, with TRBD1 identical over 10 bases. The J segment lost 1 base and the V segment lost 10 bases, leaving 10 bases of the junction unmatched. The CDR3 consists of 16 residues. CDR1 is MDHEN and CDR2 is SYDVKM in the germline V gene. This CDR3 is CATEGTGDVSNQPQHF. The DNA of the CDR3 is TGTGCCACCGAGGGGACAGGGGATGTGAGCAATCAGCCCCAGCATTTT.

The chain couples TRBV13 to TRBJ2-7; tentative D call: TRBD2 (5 bases). The germline V gene has CDR1 PRHDT and CDR2 FYEKMQ (reference sequence). The CDR3 is made up of 16 amino acids. Trimming shortened V by 3 bases and J by 2 bases, and 17 bases separated the two germline ends. This CDR3 is CASSFYGRVTPYEQYF. The CDR3 DNA follows: TGTGCCAGCAGCTTTTATGGGAGAGTGACACCCTACGAGCAGTACTTC.

The chain joins TRBV4-3 to TRBJ1-5; D perhaps matches TRBD1 (5 bases). Germline V CDR1 and CDR2: LGHNA, YSLEER. The CDR3 is 15 residues long. V was cut by 3 bases and J by 5 bases, with 14 bases left in between. CDR3 DNA: TGCGCCAGCAGCCAGGGGCCCGCGGCGGATCAGCCCCAGCATTTT. It is translated as CASSQGPAADQPQHF.

The chain links TRBV19 to TRBJ2-1; tentatively, D is TRBD1 (5 bases). CDR3 length: 16 amino acids. Germline CDR1 is LNHDA and CDR2 is SQIVND (reference sequence). The V and J ends lost 2 bases and 3 bases respectively, with 14 bases between them. The CDR3 coding sequence is TGTGCCAGTAGTATATGGTCCGGAACAGGCTACAATGAGCAGTTCTTC. Its protein product is CASSIWSGTGYNEQFF. Using reference TRBV19 and TRBJ2-1 for the parts outside the CDR3, the full variable domain is DGGITQSPKYLFRKEGQNVTLSCEQNLNHDAMYWYRQDPGQGLRLIYYSQIVNDFQKGDIAEGYSVSREKKESFPLTVTSAQKNPTAFYLCASSIWSGTGYNEQFFGPGTRLTVL.

The chain couples TRBV28 to TRBJ2-5; D might be TRBD2 (6 bases). The germline V gene encodes CDR1 MDHEN and CDR2 SYDVKM. V was trimmed by 3 bases and J by 4 bases, leaving 18 bases between them. The CDR3 covers 16 residues. For the CDR3, the DNA is TGTGCCAGCAGTTTCTATCGGGCGGGAATCGGAGAGACCCAGTACTTC. Translating gives CASSFYRAGIGETQYF. The full variable domain, rest sourced from reference TRBV28 and TRBJ2-5, is DVKVTQSSRYLVKRTGEKVFLECVQDMDHENMFWYRQDPGLGLRLIYFSYDVKMKEKGDIPEGYSVSREKKERFSLILESASTNQTSMYLCASSFYRAGIGETQYFGPGTRLLVL.

J is TRBJ2-2 and V is TRBV7-8; D remains unclear. Germline V lookup: CDR1 SGHVS, CDR2 FQNEAQ. CDR3 length equals 13 residues. The V end lost 4 bases, the J end lost 5 bases, and 8 bases lay between the germline ends. The CDR3 loop is CASSSRMTGELFF. DNA for the CDR3: TGTGCCAGCAGCTCCCGTATGACCGGGGAGCTGTTTTTT.

The V and J genes are TRBV4-2 and TRBJ2-7; 8 positions agree with TRBD2. Germline V gene data show CDR1 as LGHNA and CDR2 as YNFKEQ. The CDR3 covers 16 residues. V was clipped by 1 base and J by 3 bases; unmatched bases: 8. The DNA of the CDR3 is TGTGCCAGCAGCCAAGGAGCGGGTCGGGAGGGCTACGAGCAGTACTTC. It translates to CASSQGAGREGYEQYF.

This chain joins TRBV6-1 and TRBJ1-2, with TRBD1 as a possible D gene (5 bases). With 0 bases removed from V and 0 bases from J, the gap between germline ends came to 8 bases. Germline V gene data show CDR1 as MNHNS and CDR2 as SASEGT. The CDR3 spans 15 residues. The CDR3 here is CASSEAVTANYGYTF. The CDR3 DNA reads TGTGCCAGCAGTGAAGCAGTGACAGCTAACTATGGCTACACCTTC.

J is TRBJ2-2 and V is TRBV4-3; 8 nucleotides match TRBD2. In germline, CDR1 is LGHNA, CDR2 YSLEER. The V gene end was trimmed by 0 bases and the J gene end by 5 bases; junction bases not matched to a gene: 11. The CDR3 runs to 18 residues. CDR3 residues: CASSQDWGAGVGTGELFF. CDR3 in DNA: TGCGCCAGCAGCCAAGATTGGGGAGCGGGAGTAGGGACCGGGGAGCTGTTTTTT.

J is TRBJ2-1 and V is TRBV19, with D perhaps matching TRBD2 (6 bases). The V end lost 5 bases, the J end lost 8 bases, and 19 bases lay between the germline ends. The CDR3 is 15 amino acids. The germline CDR1 and CDR2 sequences are LNHDA and SQIVND (reference sequence). CDR3: CASSQRGGGAHEQFF. CDR3 coding DNA: TGTGCCAGTAGTCAACGTGGGGGAGGAGCCCATGAGCAGTTCTTC.

The CDR3 region is CASSQDLGGINEQFF. CDR3 nucleotide sequence: TGTGCCAGCAGCCAAGATTTGGGAGGAATCAATGAGCAGTTCTTC. The genes are TRBV4-2 and TRBJ2-1, with D tentatively TRBD2 (6 bases). The CDR3 totals 15 residues. V was trimmed by 0 bases and J by 6 bases, leaving 12 bases between them. Germline-derived CDR1 and CDR2 are LGHNA and YNFKEQ.

The chain employs TRBV19 and TRBJ1-1, with TRBD1 matching over 9 bases. The ends lost 6 bases at V and 7 bases at J; junction bases unmatched: 9. Germline V CDR1 and CDR2: LNHDA, SQIVND (reference sequence). This CDR3 is 14 amino acids long. The CDR3 bases are TGTGCCAGTAGGCTGACAGGGGGAGAAGGTGAAGCTTTCTTT. This codes for CASRLTGGEGEAFF. Supplemented by reference TRBV19 and TRBJ1-1, the full variable domain reads DGGITQSPKYLFRKEGQNVTLSCEQNLNHDAMYWYRQDPGQGLRLIYYSQIVNDFQKGDIAEGYSVSREKKESFPLTVTSAQKNPTAFYLCASRLTGGEGEAFFGQGTRLTVV.

The rearrangement joins TRBV15 to TRBJ2-5; 9 bases align to TRBD2. The CDR3 is 16 amino acids. V shed 4 bases and J 3 bases; nucleotides not matched to a gene: 9. CDR1 and CDR2 (germline): LNHNV, YYDKDF (reference sequence). The CDR3 region is CATSISMTSGEETQYF. In DNA, the CDR3 is TGTGCCACCAGCATATCGATGACTAGCGGCGAAGAGACCCAGTACTTC.

Points on this clone: Relative to the germline gene, one junction end is altered; a read error may explain this. The V call is TRBV7-9, the J call TRBJ1-5; 8 bases agree with TRBD1. Germline CDR1 reads SEHNR; CDR2 reads FQNEAQ (reference sequence). The CDR3 contains 14 residues. In nucleotides, the CDR3 is TGTTCCAGCAGCCCCCCGACAGGGGATCAGCCCCAGCATTTT. Protein: CSSSPPTGDQPQHF.